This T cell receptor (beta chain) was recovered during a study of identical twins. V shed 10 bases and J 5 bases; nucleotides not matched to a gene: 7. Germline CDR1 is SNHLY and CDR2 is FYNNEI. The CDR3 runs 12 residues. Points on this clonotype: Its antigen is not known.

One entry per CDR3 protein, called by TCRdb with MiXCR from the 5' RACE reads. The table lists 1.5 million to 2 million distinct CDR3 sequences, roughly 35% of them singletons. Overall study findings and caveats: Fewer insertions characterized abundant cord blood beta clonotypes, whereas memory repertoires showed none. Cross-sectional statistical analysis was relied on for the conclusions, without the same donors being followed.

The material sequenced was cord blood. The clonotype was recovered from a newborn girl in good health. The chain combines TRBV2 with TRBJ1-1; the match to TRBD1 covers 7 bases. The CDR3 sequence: CATGPGGTEAFF. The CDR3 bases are TGTGCCACCGGGCCAGGGGGAACTGAAGCTTTCTTT.